One and the same sample provided the 2 T cell receptor beta chains below, sequenced in a study of post-analysis software for immune sequencing data. Notes on the study in general: Higher frequency in patients than in controls was seen for about five TRBV segments, with TRBV5-6, TRBV5-1 and TRBV20-1 among them.

Sequencing libraries made from TCR beta cDNA carried unique molecular identifiers. TCRdb re-derived calls from the PCR reads in MiXCR, one entry per CDR3 protein. The sample includes roughly 800,000 distinct CDR3 sequences, roughly 30% of them seen just once. No antigen is known for these receptors. Sequencing was performed on blood. The receptors come from a girl between 10 and 17 years old with multiple sclerosis.

The table lists this clonotype with a few counts. J is TRBJ2-1 and V is TRBV29-1, with 8 bases lining up with TRBD2. With V trimmed by 1 base and J by 0 bases, 5 bases remained unmatched. The CDR3 is 16 amino acids. The germline gives CDR1 SQVTM, CDR2 ANQGSEA. CDR3 region: CSVEGLAGISYNEQFF. The DNA for the CDR3 is TGCAGCGTTGAAGGGCTAGCGGGTATCTCCTACAATGAGCAGTTCTTC.

V gene TRBV3-1 combines with J gene TRBJ2-5; either TRBD1 or TRBD2 may supply D (5 bases each). The CDR3 contains 14 residues. V shed 0 bases and J shed 4 bases, with 9 bases lying between them. Germline V gives CDR1 LGHDT, CDR2 YNNKEL (reference sequence). CDR3 in DNA: TGTGCCAGCAGCCAAGAGGGGGACGGAGAGACCCAGTACTTC. Translated, it gives CASSQEGDGETQYF.